This TCR beta chain is drawn from a study of T cell responses to AZD1222 COVID-19 vaccine. Germline V CDR1 and CDR2: LNHDA, SQIVND (reference sequence). CDR3 length equals 13 residues. V shed 2 bases and J shed 4 bases, with 6 bases lying between them. Repertoires were generated with immunoSEQ multiplex PCR, while TCRdb's copy carries only in-frame clones and drops some. Of 95,000 to 150,000 clones listed, around nine tenths are singletons. The chain has TRBV19 and TRBJ1-5; D unclear. The material was peripheral blood, obtained on day 0 of AZD1222 vaccination. The receptor's source is an adult in good health. The CDR3 DNA reads TGTGCCAGTAGTATAACAGTAAATCAGCCCCAGCATTTT. Translating it yields CASSITVNQPQHF.